This is a list of T cell receptor beta chains from one sample in a study of T cell responses to AZD1222 COVID-19 vaccine. Profiling relied on immunoSEQ multiplex PCR, and the TCRdb table lists in-frame clones only, not all of them. Among more than 95,000 clones listed, roughly 89% were seen once. The sample consisted of peripheral blood, taken 28 days after the second AZD1222 dose. The receptors shown here come from an adult who received the AZD1222 COVID-19 vaccine. CDR3s include the opening cysteine and the closing phenylalanine or tryptophan. D genes are given only for firm matches. Only some rows state a clone size, as once, few, many or a class for expanded clones.

size | J | D | V | CDR3 | DNA
NA | TRBJ1-1 | NA | TRBV7-8 | CASSPRTPDTEAFF | TGTGCCAGCAGCCCCCGCACCCCCGACACTGAAGCTTTCTTT
NA | TRBJ2-6 | NA | TRBV28 | CASSSGSAGANVLTF | TGTGCCAGCAGCTCGGGTTCGGCCGGGGCCAACGTCCTGACTTTC
NA | TRBJ2-7 | TRBD2 | TRBV7-6 | CASSFRTSGRSEQYF | TGTGCCAGCAGCTTCAGGACTAGCGGGAGAAGCGAGCAGTACTTC
NA | TRBJ1-2 | TRBD1 | TRBV7-9 | CASSLDRGPNYGYTF | TGTGCCAGCAGCTTAGACAGGGGACCCAACTATGGCTACACCTTC
once | TRBJ1-2 | NA | TRBV5-1 | CASSLDVGLSYGYTF | TGCGCCAGCAGCTTGGACGTGGGGTTGTCGTATGGCTACACCTTC
NA | TRBJ2-1 | NA | TRBV28 | CASSSLSSSYNEQFF | TGTGCCAGCAGTTCGCTCTCGAGCTCCTACAATGAGCAGTTCTTC
NA | TRBJ1-5 | NA | TRBV19 | CASSKDSNQPQHF | TGTGCCAGTAGTAAGGACAGTAATCAGCCCCAGCATTTT
NA | TRBJ1-1 | TRBD1 | TRBV5-5 | CASSDRGLMNTEAFF | TGTGCCAGCAGCGACAGGGGCCTCATGAACACTGAAGCTTTCTTT
NA | TRBJ2-3 | NA | TRBV2 | CASSDYGDTQYF | TGTGCCAGCAGTGACTACGGAGATACGCAGTATTTT
NA | TRBJ1-1 | NA | TRBV29-1 | CSVMTELNTEAFF | TGCAGCGTTATGACGGAACTGAACACTGAAGCTTTCTTT
NA | TRBJ2-3 | NA | TRBV2 | CASSDWGTQYF | TGTGCCAGCAGTGACTGGGGTACGCAGTATTTT
once | TRBJ1-2 | NA | TRBV7-9 | CASSLVGTDYGYTF | TGTGCCAGCAGCTTAGTTGGGACGGATTATGGCTACACCTTC
NA | TRBJ2-6 | NA | TRBV7-2 | CASSLGSSGANVLTF | TGTGCCAGCAGCTTAGGTTCCTCTGGGGCCAACGTCCTGACTTTC
NA | TRBJ2-1 | NA | TRBV9 | CASSVGTGTSTSGRTYNEQFF | TGTGCCAGCAGCGTAGGTACCGGGACAAGCACCTCGGGGCGTACCTACAATGAGCAGTTCTTC
NA | TRBJ2-7 | NA | TRBV3-1/TRBV3-2 | CASSHNRVYEQYF | TGTGCCAGCAGCCACAACCGGGTCTACGAGCAGTACTTC
NA | TRBJ2-1 | NA | TRBV7-9 | CASSLWMGGMSSYNEQFF | TGTGCCAGCAGCTTATGGATGGGCGGGATGAGCTCCTACAATGAGCAGTTCTTC
NA | TRBJ1-5 | TRBD1 | TRBV29-1 | CSVGGTGNQPQHF | TGCAGCGTGGGGGGGACAGGCAATCAGCCCCAGCATTTT
NA | TRBJ2-5 | NA | TRBV7-2 | CASSLHRSQETQYF | TGTGCCAGCAGCTTGCACAGGTCTCAAGAGACCCAGTACTTC
NA | TRBJ1-3 | NA | TRBV7-8 | CASSLGGRNTIYF | TGTGCCAGCAGCTTAGGGGGGCGAAACACCATATATTTT
NA | TRBJ2-7 | TRBD2 | TRBV7-2 | CASSLAGLAAYEQYF | TGTGCCAGCAGCTTAGCGGGACTAGCTGCCTACGAGCAGTACTTC
NA | TRBJ1-1 | NA | TRBV29-1 | CSVRTGEAFF | TGCAGCGTCCGAACAGGGGAAGCTTTCTTT
once | TRBJ1-5 | NA | TRBV6-5 | CASSPSNQPQHF | TGTGCCAGCAGCCCTAGCAATCAGCCCCAGCATTTT
NA | TRBJ1-4 | NA | TRBV18 | CASSLQNEKLFF | TGTGCCAGCTCACTACAGAATGAAAAACTGTTTTTT
NA | TRBJ2-1 | TRBD1 | TRBV19 | CASSAESGGAWQFF | TGTGCCAGTAGTGCAGAGTCAGGGGGCGCATGGCAGTTCTTC
NA | TRBJ2-7 | TRBD1 | TRBV5-1 | CASRAGTASYEQYF | TGCGCCAGCAGGGCCGGGACAGCCTCCTACGAGCAGTACTTC
NA | TRBJ2-1 | NA | TRBV5-1 | CASSLGLASSYNEQFF | TGCGCCAGCAGCTTGGGCCTAGCGAGCTCCTACAATGAGCAGTTCTTC
NA | TRBJ2-2 | NA | TRBV6-5 | CASGIGAGELFF | TGTGCCAGCGGCATAGGAGCCGGGGAGCTGTTTTTT
NA | TRBJ2-2 | NA | TRBV6-5 | CASTYRTRNTGELFF | TGTGCCAGCACGTACAGGACCAGAAACACCGGGGAGCTGTTTTTT
NA | TRBJ1-4 | NA | TRBV27 | CASSLGGVNSPKLFF | TGTGCCAGCAGTTTAGGAGGGGTGAACTCTCCAAAACTGTTTTTT
few | TRBJ1-6 | NA | TRBV6-6 | CASRSFNSPLHF | TGTGCCAGCAGATCCTTTAATTCACCCCTCCACTTT
NA | TRBJ2-7 | TRBD1 | TRBV28 | CASSFSDRVEQYF | TGTGCCAGCAGTTTCTCCGACAGGGTCGAGCAGTACTTC
NA | TRBJ2-3 | TRBD1 | TRBV6-2/TRBV6-3 | CASSPRTGTSTDTQYF | TGTGCCAGCAGTCCCAGGACAGGGACTAGCACAGATACGCAGTATTTT
NA | TRBJ1-2 | TRBD1 | TRBV15 | CATSRDTHAGGLGYTF | TGTGCCACCAGCAGAGACACACACGCAGGGGGCCTTGGCTACACCTTC
NA | TRBJ2-7 | NA | TRBV19 | CASSMDRGYEQYF | TGTGCCAGTAGTATGGACCGGGGGTACGAGCAGTACTTC
NA | TRBJ1-1 | NA | TRBV19 | CASSLGVEAFF | TGTGCCAGTAGTTTGGGCGTTGAAGCTTTCTTT
NA | TRBJ1-1 | NA | TRBV10-3 | CAISESSAAEAFF | TGTGCCATCAGTGAGTCGTCGGCGGCTGAAGCTTTCTTT
NA | TRBJ2-6 | NA | TRBV3-1/TRBV3-2 | CASSQGAASSGANVLTF | TGTGCCAGCAGCCAAGGGGCAGCCTCCTCTGGGGCCAACGTCCTGACTTTC
NA | TRBJ2-7 | NA | TRBV7-3 | CASSQDSYGYEQYF | TGTGCCAGCAGCCAGGACTCGTACGGCTACGAGCAGTACTTC
NA | TRBJ2-7 | NA | TRBV18 | CASSPLEGKGVYEQYF | TGTGCCAGCTCACCGCTTGAGGGTAAGGGGGTCTACGAGCAGTACTTC
NA | TRBJ2-1 | NA | TRBV4-3 | CASSRKRGTYYNEQFF | TGCGCCAGCAGCCGGAAGAGGGGGACTTACTACAATGAGCAGTTCTTC
NA | TRBJ2-1 | NA | TRBV12-5 | CASGPYNEQFF | TGTGCTAGTGGACCTTACAATGAGCAGTTCTTC
NA | TRBJ2-1 | TRBD1 | TRBV6-5 | CASSPGTGSYNEQFF | TGTGCCAGCAGCCCCGGGACAGGGTCCTACAATGAGCAGTTCTTC
once | TRBJ1-2 | NA | TRBV14 | CASSLGVSNYGYTF | TGTGCCAGCAGCTTGGGCGTTTCTAACTATGGCTACACCTTC
once | TRBJ2-2 | NA | TRBV4-2 | CASSQGQGLGGELFF | TGTGCCAGCAGCCAAGGGCAGGGATTAGGCGGGGAGCTGTTTTTT
once | TRBJ2-7 | NA | TRBV3-1/TRBV3-2 | CASSPPLAASYEQYF | TGTGCCAGCAGCCCCCCCCTTGCGGCCTCCTACGAGCAGTACTTC
NA | TRBJ2-1 | TRBD2 | TRBV3-1/TRBV3-2 | CASSRREGFEQFF | TGTGCCAGCAGCCGTAGGGAGGGGTTTGAGCAGTTCTTC
NA | TRBJ1-1 | NA | TRBV19 | CASSIGLTWNTEAFF | TGTGCCAGTAGTATAGGTTTGACGTGGAACACTGAAGCTTTCTTT
NA | TRBJ2-3 | TRBD2 | TRBV7-3 | CASSSVPTAGVDTQYF | TGTGCCAGCAGCTCCGTCCCGACTGCGGGGGTAGATACGCAGTATTTT
NA | TRBJ2-5 | NA | TRBV10-3 | CAISESKQTGPATQYF | TGTGCCATCAGTGAGTCTAAGCAGACTGGTCCAGCGACCCAGTACTTC
NA | TRBJ1-2 | TRBD1 | TRBV5-5 | CASRVGTDFNYGYTF | TGTGCCAGCAGGGTCGGGACAGACTTTAACTATGGCTACACCTTC
NA | TRBJ1-2 | NA | TRBV3-1/TRBV3-2 | CASSQDVWTCYGYTF | TGTGCCAGCAGCCAAGATGTATGGACCTGCTATGGCTACACCTTC
NA | TRBJ1-6 | NA | TRBV6-6 | CASIQVIGDYNSPLHF | TGTGCCAGCATCCAAGTCATTGGGGACTATAATTCACCCCTCCACTTT
NA | TRBJ1-1 | TRBD1 | TRBV29-1 | CSVEGTGGVEAFF | TGCAGCGTTGAAGGGACAGGGGGCGTTGAAGCTTTCTTT
NA | TRBJ1-6 | TRBD1 | TRBV6-5 | CATTYRGTNSPLHF | TGTGCCACCACATACAGGGGAACCAATTCACCCCTCCACTTT
NA | TRBJ2-7 | NA | TRBV7-9 | CATGASGTYEQYF | TGTGCCACTGGGGCTTCCGGAACCTACGAGCAGTACTTC
NA | TRBJ2-3 | NA | TRBV28 | CASKTQRSLSTDTQYF | TGTGCCAGCAAGACGCAAAGATCTTTAAGCACAGATACGCAGTATTTT
NA | TRBJ2-7 | NA | TRBV11-3 | CASSLGRGSYEQYF | TGTGCCAGCAGCTTGGGCAGGGGCTCCTACGAGCAGTACTTC